This T cell receptor beta chain comes out of a study of blood T cell repertoires in COVID-19. Study context: Nucleic acid was either cDNA or gDNA, and it came from T cells, B-cell-depleted T cells, or PBMCs.

V dropped 5 bases and J dropped 3; count of bases not matched to a gene: 7. This CDR3 is built from 15 residues. CDR1 is SGHDN, CDR2 FVKESK, per germline. Original processing methods: Quantification of nucleated cells was approximated via reference gene primer amplification. The table came from immunoSEQ multiplex PCR; TCRdb's copy has only in-frame clones and leaves some out. V and J calls and clone size come straight from that table; D and trimming were deduced from the DNA. The repertoire has 200,000 or so clones, about 87% of them found once; the top ten carry approximately 2.4%. Sequences were obtained from peripheral blood. The clonotype comes from a man aged 25 to 40 with COVID-19, enrolled during active disease. V and J are TRBV14 and TRBJ2-7, with 10 bases matching TRBD2. The CDR3 sequence is CASSSQREGLYEQYF. CDR3 nucleotides: TGTGCCAGCAGCTCCCAGCGGGAGGGTCTCTACGAGCAGTACTTC.